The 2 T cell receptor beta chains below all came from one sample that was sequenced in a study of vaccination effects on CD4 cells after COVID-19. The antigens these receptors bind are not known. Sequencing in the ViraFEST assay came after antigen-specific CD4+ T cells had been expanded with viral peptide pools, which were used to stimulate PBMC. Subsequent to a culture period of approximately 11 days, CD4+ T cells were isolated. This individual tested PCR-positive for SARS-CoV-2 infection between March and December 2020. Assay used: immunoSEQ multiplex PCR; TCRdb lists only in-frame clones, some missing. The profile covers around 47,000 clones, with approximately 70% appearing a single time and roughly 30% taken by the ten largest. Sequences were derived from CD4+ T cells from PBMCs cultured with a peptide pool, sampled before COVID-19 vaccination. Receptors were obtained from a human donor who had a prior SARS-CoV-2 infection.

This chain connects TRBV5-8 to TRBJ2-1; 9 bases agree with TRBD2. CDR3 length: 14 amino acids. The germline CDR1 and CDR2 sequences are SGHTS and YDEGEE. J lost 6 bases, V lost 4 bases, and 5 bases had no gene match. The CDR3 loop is CASSTGTSINEQFF. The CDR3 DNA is TGTGCCAGCAGCACCGGGACTAGCATCAATGAGCAGTTCTTC.

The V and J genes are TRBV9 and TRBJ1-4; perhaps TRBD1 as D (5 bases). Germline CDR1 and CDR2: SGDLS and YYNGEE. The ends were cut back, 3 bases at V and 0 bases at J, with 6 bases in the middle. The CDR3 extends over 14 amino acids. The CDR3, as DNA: TGTGCCAGCAGCGCGGGGGCAACTAATGAAAAACTGTTTTTT. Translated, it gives CASSAGATNEKLFF.